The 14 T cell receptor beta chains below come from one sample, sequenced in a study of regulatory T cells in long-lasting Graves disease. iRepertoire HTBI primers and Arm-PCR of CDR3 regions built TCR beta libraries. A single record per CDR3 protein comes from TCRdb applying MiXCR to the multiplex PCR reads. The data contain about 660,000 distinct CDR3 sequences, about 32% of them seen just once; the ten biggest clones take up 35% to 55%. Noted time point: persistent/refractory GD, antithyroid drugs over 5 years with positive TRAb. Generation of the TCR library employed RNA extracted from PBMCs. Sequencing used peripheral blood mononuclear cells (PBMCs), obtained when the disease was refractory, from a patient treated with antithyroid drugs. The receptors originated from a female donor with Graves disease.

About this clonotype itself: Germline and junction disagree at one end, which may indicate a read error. The CDR3: CASSDRFSEELSF. The CDR3 region has the DNA TGTGCCAGCAGTGATAGATTCAGTGAGGAGCTGTCTTTT. This chain links TRBV2 with TRBJ2-2; no clear D. This CDR3 contains 13 residues. Germline CDR1 and CDR2: SNHLY and FYNNEI.

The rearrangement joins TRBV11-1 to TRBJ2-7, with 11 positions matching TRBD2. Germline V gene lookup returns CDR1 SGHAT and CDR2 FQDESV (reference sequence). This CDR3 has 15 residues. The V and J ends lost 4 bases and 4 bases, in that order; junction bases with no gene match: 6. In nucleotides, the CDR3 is TGTGCCAGCAGCTCGACTAGCGGGATGGTGTACGAGCAGTACTTC. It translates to CASSSTSGMVYEQYF.

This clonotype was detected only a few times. CDR3 sequence (DNA): TGTGCCAGCAGTGAAGGAAACAGGGCCAGCAATCAGCCCCAGCATTTT. Its translation is CASSEGNRASNQPQHF. The V and J genes are TRBV6-1 and TRBJ1-5, with D possibly being TRBD1 (6 bases). The CDR3 extends over 16 amino acids. Germline CDR1 reads MNHNS; CDR2 reads SASEGT. Trimming took off 1 base at V and 1 base at J, with 11 bases between the two ends.

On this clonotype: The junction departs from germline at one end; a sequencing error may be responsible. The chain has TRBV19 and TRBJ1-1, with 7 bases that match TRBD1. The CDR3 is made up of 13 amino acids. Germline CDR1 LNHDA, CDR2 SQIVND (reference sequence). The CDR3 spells CASSIAPGTALSF. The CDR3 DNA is TGTGCCAGTAGTATAGCTCCCGGGACAGCACTCTCTTTT.

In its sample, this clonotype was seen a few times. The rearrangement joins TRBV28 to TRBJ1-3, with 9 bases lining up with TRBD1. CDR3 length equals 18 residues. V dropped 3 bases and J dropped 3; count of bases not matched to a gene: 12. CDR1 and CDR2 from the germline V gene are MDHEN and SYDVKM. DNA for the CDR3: TGTGCCAGCAGTTTGGGATATAACAGGGGGCAGGTTGGAAACACCATATATTTT. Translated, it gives CASSLGYNRGQVGNTIYF.

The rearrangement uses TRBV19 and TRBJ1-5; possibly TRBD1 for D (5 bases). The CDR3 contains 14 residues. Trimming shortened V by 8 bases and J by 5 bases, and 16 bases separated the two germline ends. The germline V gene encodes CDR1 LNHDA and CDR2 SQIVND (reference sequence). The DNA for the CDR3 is TGTGCCAGTCAACTAAGGGGCCCGGATCAGCCCCAGCATTTT. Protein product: CASQLRGPDQPQHF. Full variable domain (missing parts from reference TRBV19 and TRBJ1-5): DGGITQSPKYLFRKEGQNVTLSCEQNLNHDAMYWYRQDPGQGLRLIYYSQIVNDFQKGDIAEGYSVSREKKESFPLTVTSAQKNPTAFYLCASQLRGPDQPQHFGDGTRLSIL.

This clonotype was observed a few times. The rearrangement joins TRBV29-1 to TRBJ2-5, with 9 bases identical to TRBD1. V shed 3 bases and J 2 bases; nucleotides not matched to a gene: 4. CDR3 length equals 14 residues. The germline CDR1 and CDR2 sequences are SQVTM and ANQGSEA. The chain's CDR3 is CSVDMDRGQETQYF. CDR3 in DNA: TGCAGCGTTGATATGGACAGGGGTCAAGAGACCCAGTACTTC.

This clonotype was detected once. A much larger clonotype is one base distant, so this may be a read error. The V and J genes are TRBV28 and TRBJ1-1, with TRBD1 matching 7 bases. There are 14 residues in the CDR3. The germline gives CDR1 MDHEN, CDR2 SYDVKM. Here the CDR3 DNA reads TGTGCCAGCAGTGAAACAGGGGAGAACACTGGAGCTTTCTTT. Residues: CASSETGENTGAFF.

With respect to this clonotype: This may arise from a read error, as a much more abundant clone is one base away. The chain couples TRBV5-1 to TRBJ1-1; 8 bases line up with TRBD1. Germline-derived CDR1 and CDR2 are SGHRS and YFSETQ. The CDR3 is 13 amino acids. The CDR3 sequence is CASSGGQGTEASF. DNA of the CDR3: TGCGCCAGCAGCGGTGGACAGGGCACTGAAGCTTCCTTT. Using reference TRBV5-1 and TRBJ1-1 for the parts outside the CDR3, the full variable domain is KAGVTQTPRYLIKTRGQQVTLSCSPISGHRSVSWYQQTPGQGLQFLFEYFSETQRNKGNFPGRFSGRQFSNSRSEMNVSTLELGDSALYLCASSGGQGTEASFGQGTRLTVV.

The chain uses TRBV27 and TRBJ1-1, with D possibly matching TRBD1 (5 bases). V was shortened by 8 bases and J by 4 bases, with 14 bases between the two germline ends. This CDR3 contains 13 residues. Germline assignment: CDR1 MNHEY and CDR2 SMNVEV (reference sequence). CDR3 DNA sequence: TGTGCCAGCGGGCGGGGGATCGGCACTGAAGCTTTCTTT. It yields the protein CASGRGIGTEAFF.

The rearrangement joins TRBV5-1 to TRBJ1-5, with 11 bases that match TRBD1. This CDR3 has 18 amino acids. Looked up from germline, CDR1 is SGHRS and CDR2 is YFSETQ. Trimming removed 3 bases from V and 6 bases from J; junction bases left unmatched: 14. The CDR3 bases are TGCGCCAGCAGCTGCCCTACGGGACAGGGGGGTAGCGGTCAGCCCCAGCATTTT. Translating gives CASSCPTGQGGSGQPQHF.

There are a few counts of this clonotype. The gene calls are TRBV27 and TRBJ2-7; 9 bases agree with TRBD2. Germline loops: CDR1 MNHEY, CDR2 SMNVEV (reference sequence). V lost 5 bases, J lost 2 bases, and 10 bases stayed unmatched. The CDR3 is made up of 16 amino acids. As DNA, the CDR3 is TGTGCCAGCAGTCCGTTCAGACTAGCGGTTACCTACGAGCAGTACTTC. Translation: CASSPFRLAVTYEQYF.

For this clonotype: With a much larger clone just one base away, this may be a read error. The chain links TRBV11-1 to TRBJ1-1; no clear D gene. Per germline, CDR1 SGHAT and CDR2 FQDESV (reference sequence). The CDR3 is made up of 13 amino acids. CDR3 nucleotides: TGTACCAGCAGCTTAAGTGCTTACACTGAAGCTTTCTTT. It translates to CTSSLSAYTEAFF.

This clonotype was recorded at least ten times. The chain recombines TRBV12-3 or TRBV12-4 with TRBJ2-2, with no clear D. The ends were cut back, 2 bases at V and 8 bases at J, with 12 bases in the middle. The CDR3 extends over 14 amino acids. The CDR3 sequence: CASSLKVRAGELFF. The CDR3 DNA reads TGTGCCAGCAGTTTAAAAGTTCGTGCAGGGGAGCTGTTTTTT.